The rows below give T cell receptor beta chains drawn from one sample of a study of T-cell reconstitution after alpha-beta-depleted transplantation in children. TCRdb used MiXCR to reprocess the PCR reads, holding one entry per CDR3 protein. The sample records some 500,000 distinct CDR3 sequences, approximately 16% being singletons. This specimen consisted of PBMCs from the stem cell graft donor, obtained from the stem cell graft. The origin of the receptors is a human donor who donated a stem cell graft to a child with acute lymphoblastic leukemia. Each CDR3 is given with its conserved first and last residue. D genes are given only for firm matches. Where a row states a size, it is once, few, many or the class of an expanded clone; other rows omit it.

V,size,J,D,CDR3,DNA
TRBV12-3/TRBV12-4,-,TRBJ1-1,-,CASSLGGEGTEAFF,TGTGCCAGCAGTTTGGGGGGAGAGGGCACTGAAGCTTTCTTT
TRBV13,-,TRBJ1-2,-,CASYLTVGDTIGGYTF,TGTGCCAGTTATCTTACCGTGGGGGATACTATTGGCGGCTACACCTTC
TRBV2,-,TRBJ1-4,TRBD1,CASRRGQGPEKLFF,TGTGCCAGCAGGAGGGGACAGGGCCCTGAAAAACTGTTTTTT
TRBV20-1,-,TRBJ1-1,-,CSANLGYTEAFF,TGCAGTGCTAACCTGGGGTACACTGAAGCTTTCTTT
TRBV6-2/TRBV6-3,many,TRBJ2-1,TRBD1,CASSYPGGSEQFF,TGTGCCAGCAGTTATCCAGGGGGCAGTGAGCAGTTCTTC
TRBV5-1,-,TRBJ1-2,TRBD1,CASSQGQDYGYTF,TGCGCCAGCAGCCAGGGACAGGACTATGGCTACACCTTC
TRBV29-1,-,TRBJ2-1,-,CSVAIGGNNEQFF,TGCAGCGTTGCCATTGGCGGGAACAATGAGCAGTTCTTC
TRBV5-1,-,TRBJ1-2,-,CASSLGINGNGYTF,TGCGCCAGCAGCTTGGGGATAAACGGGAATGGCTACACCTTC
TRBV5-1,few,TRBJ2-7,-,CASSGRTATYEQYF,TGCGCCAGCAGCGGTCGGACTGCCACCTACGAGCAGTACTTC
TRBV20-1,-,TRBJ1-2,TRBD1,CSARRDRQTGYTF,TGCAGTGCTCGCAGGGACAGGCAAACTGGCTACACCTTC
TRBV12-3/TRBV12-4,-,TRBJ2-5,-,CASSYTEETQYF,TGTGCCAGCAGTTACACAGAGGAGACCCAGTACTTC